Following are 17 T cell receptor beta chains from one sample sequenced in a study of blood T cell repertoires in COVID-19. The assay was immunoSEQ multiplex PCR, and TCRdb's table has in-frame clones only and misses some. Of 200,000 to 250,000 clones in the sample, around nine tenths were seen once. The sequencing input was PBMCs or T cells enriched from blood (not recorded which). The source is a man younger than 40 who had recovered from COVID-19.

This chain uses TRBV28 with TRBJ2-6, with D possibly being TRBD2 (5 bases). Deletions cut 5 bases from V and 4 bases from J, with 15 bases between. Per germline, CDR1 MDHEN and CDR2 SYDVKM. The CDR3 has 16 amino acids. The CDR3 loop is CASSAPGNSGANVLTF. The CDR3 DNA sequence: TGTGCCAGCAGTGCCCCGGGGAATTCGGGGGCCAACGTCCTGACTTTC.

This clone was found once. This chain links TRBV4-3 with TRBJ2-2, with D maybe TRBD1 (5 bases). The germline V gene encodes CDR1 LGHNA and CDR2 YSLEER. Trimming removed 3 bases from V and 8 bases from J, with 13 bases in between. The CDR3 extends over 14 amino acids. The DNA for the CDR3 is TGCGCCAGCAGCCAGGGGTCCAGGGAAGGGGAGCTGTTTTTT. Translated, it gives CASSQGSREGELFF.

The chain couples TRBV3-1 (or the pseudogene TRBV3-2) to TRBJ1-1; TRBD1 might be the D (6 bases). Germline-derived CDR1 and CDR2 are LGHDT and YNNKEL (reference sequence). This CDR3 region has 13 residues. V was trimmed by 1 base and J by 11 bases, leaving 14 bases between them. The CDR3 protein is CASSQGTVNRAFF. The CDR3, as DNA: TGTGCCAGCAGCCAAGGGACAGTCAATCGGGCTTTCTTT.

The rearrangement joins TRBV19 to TRBJ2-7; TRBD1 agrees at 7 bases. With 3 bases clipped from V and 4 bases from J, the junction kept 9 bases outside the gene matches. CDR3 length equals 15 residues. The germline CDR1 and CDR2 sequences are LNHDA and SQIVND (reference sequence). The CDR3 DNA is TGTGCCAGTAGTATGTTGCCAGGGGGTGCGTACGAGCAGTACTTC. Protein product: CASSMLPGGAYEQYF.

This chain links TRBV6-5 with TRBJ1-2; no definite D call. This CDR3 is built from 12 residues. The germline V and J ends were trimmed by 11 bases and 5 bases, with 15 bases remaining between them. The germline CDR1 and CDR2 sequences are MNHEY and SVGAGI. The DNA of the CDR3 is TGTGCCGCGGCCGGGTCCTTTTATGGCTACACCTTC. It yields the protein CAAAGSFYGYTF.

The rearrangement joins TRBV6-5 to TRBJ1-2, with TRBD1 matching 10 bases. Germline trimming cut 4 bases from V and 6 bases from J; bases unmatched to any gene: 5. CDR1 and CDR2 from the germline V gene are MNHEY and SVGAGI. This CDR3 is 14 amino acids long. CDR3 amino acids: CASSSDRGRDGYTF. CDR3 nucleotides: TGTGCCAGCAGTTCAGACAGGGGGCGGGATGGCTACACCTTC.

This chain uses TRBV9 with TRBJ2-3; 7 positions agree with TRBD1. CDR3 length equals 15 residues. Germline CDR1 is SGDLS and CDR2 is YYNGEE. V shed 2 bases, J shed 2 bases, and the junction held 5 bases outside the gene matches. CDR3 in DNA: TGTGCCAGCAGCGTCGAGGGGGCCTACACAGATACGCAGTATTTT. It specifies CASSVEGAYTDTQYF.

The chain carries TRBV7-9 and TRBJ2-5; 10 positions agree with TRBD2. CDR1 SEHNR and CDR2 FQNEAQ come from the germline V gene (reference sequence). J was trimmed by 2 bases and V by 2 bases; bases with no gene match: 5. The length of the CDR3 is 16 residues. CDR3 in DNA: TGTGCCAGCAGCTTATGGGGTAGCGGGGGGCAAGAGACCCAGTACTTC. Its protein product is CASSLWGSGGQETQYF.

The V call is TRBV27, the J call TRBJ1-2, with D maybe TRBD1 (6 bases). The CDR3 contains 11 residues. The V and J ends lost 6 bases and 8 bases respectively, with 10 bases between them. Germline V gene lookup returns CDR1 MNHEY and CDR2 SMNVEV (reference sequence). Written as DNA, the CDR3 is TGTGCCAGCAGCCCAGGGGTAGGCTACACCTTC. Protein: CASSPGVGYTF.

This clone was detected a few times. The J gene is TRBJ1-1, the V gene TRBV6-5; D is ambiguous. In germline, CDR1 is MNHEY, CDR2 SVGAGI. Between the trimmed V and J ends, which lost 8 bases and 2 bases, there was a span of 15 bases. The CDR3 is 14 residues long. CDR3 nucleotides: TGTGCCAGCGCCCTAGGAGATGAAAACACTGAAGCTTTCTTT. Translation: CASALGDENTEAFF.

The rearrangement links TRBV29-1 to TRBJ2-7, with a possible D match to TRBD1 (6 bases). The germline V and J ends were trimmed by 7 bases and 0 bases, with 13 bases remaining between them. The length of the CDR3 is 13 residues. The germline CDR1 and CDR2 sequences are SQVTM and ANQGSEA. This chain's CDR3 is CSAQTGSSYEQYF. The CDR3 DNA reads as TGCAGCGCCCAAACAGGGAGCTCCTACGAGCAGTACTTC.

The rearrangement links TRBV28 to TRBJ1-2; D is uncertain. The germline V gene has CDR1 MDHEN and CDR2 SYDVKM. Trimming took off 5 bases at V and 8 bases at J, with 15 bases between the two ends. CDR3 length: 13 amino acids. CDR3 amino acids: CASSVTSIGGYTF. DNA of the CDR3: TGTGCCAGCAGTGTTACATCCATCGGGGGCTACACCTTC.

The chain links TRBV27 to TRBJ1-1; TRBD1 aligns across 10 bases. Germline CDR1 MNHEY, CDR2 SMNVEV (reference sequence). After removal of 6 bases from V and 3 bases from J, the junction contained 10 bases not matched to a gene. The CDR3 has 16 residues. This chain's CDR3 is CASSPTPGQGYTEAFF. DNA for the CDR3: TGTGCCAGCAGCCCTACTCCGGGACAGGGGTACACTGAAGCTTTCTTT.

CDR3 sequence (DNA): TGTGCCAGCAGTCCGAACAGGGGAATAGGAAACACCATATATTTT. This translates into CASSPNRGIGNTIYF. This chain joins TRBV6-5 and TRBJ1-3; 7 bases align to TRBD1. J gave up 4 bases and V 5 bases, and 8 bases lay outside the gene matches. Germline V CDR1 and CDR2: MNHEY, SVGAGI. The CDR3 totals 15 residues.

This sequence joins TRBV2 and TRBJ2-2; D remains ambiguous. Germline lookup yields CDR1 SNHLY and CDR2 FYNNEI. V shed 5 bases and J shed 7 bases, with 11 bases lying between them. CDR3 size: 13 residues. Here the CDR3 DNA reads TGTGCCAGCAGTCGTACGGGTATCGGGGAGCTGTTTTTT. The encoded protein is CASSRTGIGELFF.

The V and J genes are TRBV12-2 and TRBJ1-2; the table assigns TRBD1, which was not confirmed against the DNA. TRBV12-2 is given as a pseudogene. CDR3 length: 15 amino acids. CDR3 nucleotide sequence: TGTGCAAGTCGCTTAGCAAGACAGGGTTGCTATGGCTACACCTTC. Translated, it gives CASRLARQGCYGYTF.

The chain employs TRBV6-5 and TRBJ1-2; no reliable D call. V lost 2 bases, J lost 7 bases, and 14 bases lay in between. In germline, CDR1 is MNHEY, CDR2 SVGAGI. The CDR3 is 14 amino acids. The CDR3 reads CASSYGSGFFGYTF. For the CDR3, the DNA is TGTGCCAGCAGTTACGGGTCAGGATTTTTTGGCTACACCTTC.